This T cell receptor (beta chain) was documented in a study of T cell repertoires in cytomegalovirus infection. Study-level information: Used in the study were CMV epitopes, some recently identified and HLA-C-restricted, others well-studied and HLA-B-restricted. Public signatures in TCR beta pointed to CMV infection and matching HLA type. Study results and caveats: CMV carriers with the relevant HLA were identified by cumulative public TCR beta family frequency. HLA-C-restricted CMV clonotypes gave the most frequent clonotype in two of eight donors.

TCRdb analysed the reads with MiXCR anew, one entry per CDR3 protein. The table has 640,000 or so distinct CDR3 sequences, around 35% seen once. The CDR3 loop spans 13 amino acids. With 5 bases removed from V and 8 bases from J, the gap between germline ends came to 15 bases. CDR1 and CDR2 (germline): SGHVS, FQNEAQ. This clonotype was observed a few times. Its antigen is unknown. Source: cultured PBMCs, taken from culture after CMV antigen stimulation. The sequence was collected from a human donor in good health (CMV status not recorded). Some clones in this sample may be carry-over from other donors' samples. The rearrangement links TRBV7-8 to TRBJ1-2, with D hard to call. The CDR3, as DNA: TGTGCCAGCAGCCCGGGATGGGCGGGAGGCTACACCTTC. Its translation is CASSPGWAGGYTF.